One TCR beta chain is described in this entry. Its matching antigen is unknown. This sample is part of a study of vaccination and CD4 T cells after COVID-19. Across the study: Median time from second vaccine dose to sampling was approximately 69 days (14 to 241). Culture controls were given either a CEFX pool, an HIV-1 Nef pool, or no peptide.

Indicated treatment: roughly 11-day PBMC culture with coronavirus spike peptide pools or control peptides (ViraFEST assay). The CDR3 runs 16 residues. In germline, CDR1 is LNHDA, CDR2 SQIVND (reference sequence). With 1 base removed from V and 2 bases from J, the gap between germline ends came to 13 bases. With the Oncomine TCR Beta short-read assay, DNA from cultured CD4+ T cells was sequenced. A single record per CDR3 protein comes from TCRdb applying MiXCR to the PCR reads. Seen here are around 10,000 distinct CDR3 sequences, 32% observed once, and the top ten hold 15% to 19%. Sequences were derived from CD4+ T cells from blood, cultured in vitro, sampled after SARS-CoV-2 vaccination. The rearrangement uses TRBV19 and TRBJ2-3; no firm D call. The TCR originated in a human donor who had recovered from COVID-19. CDR3 region: CASSIGLSRNTDTQYF. DNA for the CDR3: TGTGCCAGTAGTATAGGACTCTCGAGAAACACAGATACGCAGTATTTT.